What follows are 20 T cell receptor beta chains derived from one specimen sequenced in a study of T cell repertoires in cytomegalovirus infection. TCRdb called the reads again in MiXCR, with one record for every CDR3 protein. The sample yields hundreds of thousands of distinct CDR3 sequences, less than 40% seen once. These TCRs' antigens remain unknown. The material was cultured CD8+ T cells from PBMCs, obtained from culture after CMV antigen stimulation. The receptor set was obtained from a human donor in good health (CMV status not recorded). Some clones in this sample may be carry-over from other donors' samples.

V gene TRBV15 combines with J gene TRBJ2-4; no firm D call. Germline V lookup: CDR1 LNHNV, CDR2 YYDKDF (reference sequence). The CDR3 length is 16 residues. V was cut by 5 bases and J by 0 bases, with 14 bases left in between. CDR3 DNA sequence: TGTGCCACCAGCGGCCCCAGGCGGCTAGCCAAAAACATTCAGTACTTC. Its translation is CATSGPRRLAKNIQYF.

There are many counts of this clonotype. The chain carries TRBV7-6 and TRBJ2-3, with 9 bases identical to TRBD2. V shed 2 bases and J 0 bases; nucleotides not matched to a gene: 6. Germline V CDR1 and CDR2: SGHVS, FNYEAQ. The CDR3 is 17 amino acids. The chain's CDR3 is CASSLSPSGASTDTQYF. CDR3 DNA: TGTGCCAGCAGCTTAAGTCCTAGCGGGGCTAGCACAGATACGCAGTATTTT.

A few counts support this clonotype. The rearrangement uses TRBV27 and TRBJ1-2; D not certain. This CDR3 region has 13 residues. V shed 3 bases and J shed 6 bases, with 11 bases lying between them. Germline CDR1 and CDR2: MNHEY and SMNVEV (reference sequence). DNA for the CDR3: TGTGCCAGCAGTTTTGAGGGCCTTAATGGCTACACCTTC. This sequence encodes CASSFEGLNGYTF.

The rearrangement links TRBV28 to TRBJ2-1; TRBD1 or TRBD2 may be the D gene (5 bases each). CDR3 length: 15 residues. Trimming shortened V by 5 bases and J by 4 bases, and 15 bases separated the two germline ends. CDR1 and CDR2 (germline): MDHEN, SYDVKM. CDR3 protein: CASSIKGTGYNEQFF. In DNA form, the CDR3 reads TGTGCCAGCAGTATCAAGGGGACGGGGTACAATGAGCAGTTCTTC.

The chain carries TRBV12-3 or TRBV12-4 and TRBJ2-7; D is unclear. Trimming removed 2 bases from V and 6 bases from J, with 11 bases in between. This CDR3 contains 13 residues. For the CDR3, the DNA is TGTGCCAGCAGTTTATCTATGGGTTCCGAGCAGTACGTC. Translated, it gives CASSLSMGSEQYV.

This sequence joins TRBV7-9 and TRBJ1-2, with TRBD1 matching over 7 bases. The CDR3 covers 16 residues. Germline CDR1 and CDR2: SEHNR and FQNEAQ (reference sequence). The junction had 14 bases not matched to a gene; V was cut back by 5 bases and J by 5 bases. The CDR3 bases are TGTGCCAGCAGCCGAATCGACAGGGCCCGGGGGTATGGCTACACCTTC. Amino acids: CASSRIDRARGYGYTF.

This clonotype occurred a few times. This chain joins TRBV6-6 and TRBJ2-7; D is unclear. With 5 bases removed from V and 9 bases from J, the gap between germline ends came to 14 bases. The CDR3 spans 12 residues. CDR1 and CDR2 (germline): MNHNY, SVGAGI (reference sequence). CDR3 sequence reads: CASSTDRRGQYV. The CDR3 region has the DNA TGTGCCAGCAGTACCGACCGCCGCGGGCAGTACGTC.

The chain has TRBV12-3 or TRBV12-4 and TRBJ1-1, with D unresolved. The CDR3 spans 15 residues. V was trimmed by 3 bases and J by 1 base, leaving 12 bases between them. CDR3 loop: CASSFKTQTNTEAFF. Here the CDR3 DNA reads TGTGCCAGCAGTTTTAAGACACAAACGAACACTGAAGCTTTCTTT.

The chain has TRBV10-3 and TRBJ2-1; 9 bases are a match to TRBD2. This CDR3 region has 15 residues. The germline V gene has CDR1 ENHRY and CDR2 SYGVKD. With 11 bases clipped from V and 2 bases from J, the junction kept 10 bases outside the gene matches. The CDR3 region is CAVRVGLAPYNEQFF. The CDR3 DNA follows: TGTGCCGTCCGTGTCGGACTAGCGCCCTACAATGAGCAGTTCTTC.

This clonotype was detected a few times. The rearrangement links TRBV15 to TRBJ1-1, with D perhaps matching TRBD1 (5 bases). Germline CDR1 is LNHNV and CDR2 is YYDKDF (reference sequence). V was shortened by 5 bases and J by 1 base, with 20 bases between the two germline ends. The CDR3 runs 17 residues. In nucleotides, the CDR3 is TGTGCCACCAGCCCCTTGGAGGGTGGGGGAGGGAACACTGAAGCTTTCTTT. It is translated as CATSPLEGGGGNTEAFF.

This clonotype has a handful of counts. CDR3 sequence (DNA): TGTGCCAGTAGTATCCTCCTCGGGGGTTACAATGAGCAGTTCTTC. Its translation is CASSILLGGYNEQFF. V and J are TRBV19 and TRBJ2-1; weak D call: TRBD2 (6 bases). V shed 3 bases and J shed 4 bases, with 13 bases lying between them. This CDR3 spans 15 amino acids. CDR1 and CDR2 (germline): LNHDA, SQIVND (reference sequence).

This clonotype was found a few times. The chain is built from TRBV7-3 and TRBJ2-7, with D perhaps matching TRBD1 (7 bases). Germline V gene sequence: CDR1 SGHTA, CDR2 FQGTGA. The V end was cut by 3 bases, the J end by 7 bases, with 13 bases between. There are 13 residues in the CDR3. The DNA for the CDR3 is TGTGCCAGCAGCTTGGAGGGGGCGATTGAGCAGTACGTC. As protein: CASSLEGAIEQYV.

The table lists this clonotype with a few counts. V usage is TRBV6-1 and J usage is TRBJ2-2; TRBD1 matches at 8 bases. The CDR3 is 16 residues long. Germline V CDR1 and CDR2: MNHNS, SASEGT. Unmatched junction bases numbered 7, after V lost 7 bases and J lost 0 bases. CDR3 nucleotide sequence: TGTGCCAGCATTACCAAACAGGGGGCGAACACCGGGGAGCTGTTTTTT. It yields the protein CASITKQGANTGELFF.

Many counts were recorded for this clonotype. The rearrangement uses TRBV7-6 and TRBJ2-7, with D possibly being TRBD1 or TRBD2 (5 bases each). The CDR3 runs 13 residues. Deletions cut 0 bases from V and 3 bases from J, with 6 bases between. CDR1 and CDR2 (germline): SGHVS, FNYEAQ. The CDR3 spells CASSLAGDYEQYF. As DNA, the CDR3 is TGTGCCAGCAGCTTAGCGGGGGACTACGAGCAGTACTTC.

The V and J genes are TRBV15 and TRBJ1-5; the D is unclear. CDR3 size: 14 residues. Per germline, CDR1 LNHNV and CDR2 YYDKDF (reference sequence). V was cut by 1 base and J by 7 bases, with 11 bases left in between. CDR3: CATSRVQYGQPQHF. The CDR3 region has the DNA TGTGCCACCAGCAGAGTTCAGTATGGACAGCCCCAGCATTTT.

This clonotype was seen ten or more times. The chain recombines TRBV25-1 with TRBJ2-1, with D hard to call. Germline-derived CDR1 and CDR2 are MGHDK and SYGVNS. The ends were cut back, 0 bases at V and 5 bases at J, with 2 bases in the middle. The CDR3 is made up of 12 amino acids. CDR3 nucleotide sequence: TGTGCCAGCAGTGAATATGACAATGAGCAGTTCTTC. Its protein is CASSEYDNEQFF.

CDR3 sequence (DNA): TGTGCCAGCAGCCAAAGGATCAGGGGGATCACCGGGGAGCTGTTTTTT. This codes for CASSQRIRGITGELFF. This chain uses TRBV14 with TRBJ2-2; 7 bases map to TRBD1. The CDR3 covers 16 residues. After removal of 2 bases from V and 4 bases from J, the junction contained 7 bases not matched to a gene. CDR1 is SGHDN and CDR2 is FVKESK in the germline V gene.

In its sample, this clonotype was seen a few times. The chain couples TRBV20-1 to TRBJ2-5; D is perhaps TRBD1 (5 bases). Germline CDR1 DFQATT, CDR2 SNEGSKA (reference sequence). The CDR3 runs 15 residues. V was cut by 0 bases and J by 5 bases, with 16 bases left in between. CDR3 in amino acids: CSARDRSRDLETQYF. The CDR3 nucleotides are TGCAGTGCTAGAGATCGGAGCAGGGATCTGGAGACCCAGTACTTC.

V gene TRBV7-9 combines with J gene TRBJ2-4; weak D call: TRBD1 (6 bases). CDR3 length: 17 residues. Per the germline V gene, CDR1 is SEHNR and CDR2 is FQNEAQ (reference sequence). V lost 5 bases and J 0 bases, leaving 17 bases between the germline ends. The CDR3 here is CASSIQGRTLAKNIQYF. The DNA of the CDR3 is TGTGCCAGCAGCATACAGGGCCGAACGCTAGCCAAAAACATTCAGTACTTC.

This clonotype was picked up a small number of times. The chain couples TRBV6-5 to TRBJ2-7; possible D gene TRBD1, 5 bases. The CDR3 is 14 amino acids. Germline V CDR1 and CDR2: MNHEY, SVGAGI. V lost 0 bases to trimming and J lost 1 base, with 7 bases between them. The DNA of the CDR3 is TGTGCCAGCAGTTACTCCCCAGGGTCCTACGAGCAGTACGTC. This encodes CASSYSPGSYEQYV.